The entry below gives a single T cell receptor (beta chain) sequence along with its context. This sample is drawn from a study of T cell changes during pregnancy in multiple sclerosis. V was pared by 2 bases and J by 3 bases, with 8 bases between. The CDR3 sequence is 13 residues long. Germline lookup yields CDR1 SGHDT and CDR2 YYEEEE. The table came from immunoSEQ multiplex PCR; TCRdb's copy has only in-frame clones and leaves some out. This sample has approximately 40,000 clones, with 70% to 90% found just once. The sequence came from a female donor with multiple sclerosis, enrolled in a pregnancy study. This sequence joins TRBV5-6 and TRBJ1-1; no firm D call. The sample in question was CD8+ T cells from peripheral blood mononuclear cells, obtained in the third trimester of pregnancy. The CDR3 region is CASSFITDTEAFF. The CDR3, as DNA: TGTGCCAGCAGCTTTATAACAGACACTGAAGCTTTCTTT.